Each of the 10 T cell receptor beta chains below was sequenced from the same sample in a study of blood T cell repertoires in COVID-19. Only in-frame clones appear in the TCRdb table, and some are missing; sequencing was by immunoSEQ multiplex PCR. The sample comprises about 220,000 clones, more than 85% of which are singletons, and roughly 10% rests with the top ten. Sequenced sample: peripheral blood. The receptors were sampled from a woman aged 50 to 60 with COVID-19, enrolled during active disease.

This chain uses TRBV2 with TRBJ1-2, with 7 nucleotides matching TRBD1. There are 12 residues in the CDR3. Unmatched junction bases numbered 4, after V lost 4 bases and J lost 8 bases. Germline loops: CDR1 SNHLY, CDR2 FYNNEI. CDR3 protein: CASSGQGRGYTF. Here the CDR3 DNA reads TGTGCCAGCAGTGGACAGGGCCGGGGCTACACCTTC.

The CDR3, as DNA: TGTGCCAGCAGCTTTGAGGCGGGGGGGGAACCTAAGCAGTTCTTC. Translation: CASSFEAGGEPKQFF. The V gene is TRBV11-1, the J gene TRBJ2-1, with 9 bases that match TRBD2. The CDR3 contains 15 residues. Germline trimming cut 3 bases from V and 11 bases from J; bases unmatched to any gene: 11. Germline CDR1 reads SGHAT; CDR2 reads FQDESV (reference sequence).

This chain uses TRBV7-3 with TRBJ2-1; 14 positions match TRBD2. J lost 9 bases, V lost 4 bases, and 8 bases had no gene match. The CDR3 covers 16 residues. Per the germline V gene, CDR1 is SGHTA and CDR2 is FQGTGA. CDR3 nucleotides: TGTGCCAGCAGCTCCGGGACTAGCGGGGGCCGGGGTGAGCAGTTCTTC. Amino acids: CASSSGTSGGRGEQFF. Filled out from reference TRBV7-3 and TRBJ2-1, the complete variable domain reads GAGVSQTPSNKVTEKGKYVELRCDPISGHTALYWYRQSLGQGPEFLIYFQGTGAADDSGLPNDRFFAVRPEGSVSTLKIQRTERGDSAVYLCASSSGTSGGRGEQFFGPGTRLTVL.

V and J are TRBV7-2 and TRBJ2-3; D ambiguous. Germline assignment: CDR1 SGHTA and CDR2 FQGNSA. The CDR3 has 14 amino acids. The V gene lost 0 bases and the J gene lost 0 bases, with 4 bases spanning the gap. CDR3 residues: CASSLASSTDTQYF. The CDR3 DNA follows: TGTGCCAGCAGCTTAGCGTCTAGCACAGATACGCAGTATTTT.

The chain combines TRBV18 with TRBJ1-2, with D perhaps matching TRBD1 (6 bases). CDR1 and CDR2 (germline): KGHSH, LQKENI. This CDR3 is built from 13 residues. Between the trimmed V and J ends, which lost 4 bases and 1 base, there was a span of 7 bases. CDR3 sequence reads: CASSHRVNYGYTF. CDR3 nucleotides: TGTGCCAGCTCACACAGGGTTAACTATGGCTACACCTTC.

The chain employs TRBV10-1 and TRBJ2-1; 7 positions agree with TRBD2. Trimming at V came to 2 bases and at J to 3 bases, leaving 7 bases not matched to a gene. CDR3 length: 16 residues. Germline CDR1 reads WNHNN; CDR2 reads SYGVQD (reference sequence). The CDR3 here is CASSEGLAGDYNEQFF. In DNA form, the CDR3 reads TGCGCCAGCAGTGAGGGTTTAGCGGGTGACTACAATGAGCAGTTCTTC.

The chain employs TRBV30 and TRBJ1-1, with TRBD1 matching 9 bases. The germline CDR1 and CDR2 sequences are GTSNPN and SVGIG (reference sequence). The CDR3 extends over 13 amino acids. V lost 7 bases to trimming and J lost 0 bases; unmatched junction nucleotides: 3. CDR3 bases: TGTGCCTCGGACAGGGGTTTGAACACTGAAGCTTTCTTT. As protein: CASDRGLNTEAFF.

V gene TRBV2 combines with J gene TRBJ2-7, with D perhaps matching TRBD2 (7 bases). The germline V gene encodes CDR1 SNHLY and CDR2 FYNNEI. The CDR3 contains 14 residues. Trimming took 10 bases from V and 4 from J, leaving 20 bases between them. CDR3 coding DNA: TGTGCCACGGGGGGCGATACTGTGGGTTACGAGCAGTACGTC. It codes for CATGGDTVGYEQYV.

The chain employs TRBV11-3 and TRBJ1-1, with D perhaps TRBD1 (6 bases). The germline CDR1 and CDR2 sequences are SGHNT and YENEEA. The V end was cut by 5 bases, the J end by 3 bases, with 13 bases between. CDR3 length: 14 amino acids. CDR3 bases: TGTGCCAGCAGCCCCCCGACAGGTGACACTGAAGCTTTCTTT. This gives the protein CASSPPTGDTEAFF.

The chain links TRBV27 to TRBJ2-3; D might be TRBD2 (6 bases). Germline CDR1 reads MNHEY; CDR2 reads SMNVEV (reference sequence). CDR3 length: 16 amino acids. V was shortened by 6 bases and J by 1 base, with 17 bases between the two germline ends. CDR3 bases: TGTGCCAGCAGGCGTGGAGGGCCTTACGGCACAGATACGCAGTATTTT. Translation gives CASRRGGPYGTDTQYF.